The entry below gives a single T cell receptor beta chain sequence along with its context. The entry originates in a study of blood T cell repertoires in COVID-19. Study-level information: COVID-19 samples, acute and convalescent, were from the United States, Italy and Spain. T cells, B-cell-depleted T cells, or PBMCs provided the cDNA or gDNA that served as material.

The germline V gene has CDR1 SGHRS and CDR2 YFSETQ. V dropped 4 bases and J dropped 6; count of bases not matched to a gene: 4. The CDR3 has 15 residues. As handled by the study authors: Estimation of nucleated cell counts relied on the amplification of reference gene primers. Sequenced by immunoSEQ multiplex PCR; TCRdb stores in-frame clones only, minus some. That table gives V, J and clone size, and the DNA gave D and trimming. Seen here are some 200,000 clones, just under 90% observed once, and the top ten hold 0.8% to 1%. The sample consisted of peripheral blood. J is TRBJ2-1 and V is TRBV5-1; 13 bases are a match to TRBD2. The TCR comes from a woman aged 18-29 years who had recovered from COVID-19. CDR3 loop: CASSGLAGVGNEQFF. CDR3 DNA: TGCGCCAGCAGCGGACTAGCGGGAGTGGGCAATGAGCAGTTCTTC.